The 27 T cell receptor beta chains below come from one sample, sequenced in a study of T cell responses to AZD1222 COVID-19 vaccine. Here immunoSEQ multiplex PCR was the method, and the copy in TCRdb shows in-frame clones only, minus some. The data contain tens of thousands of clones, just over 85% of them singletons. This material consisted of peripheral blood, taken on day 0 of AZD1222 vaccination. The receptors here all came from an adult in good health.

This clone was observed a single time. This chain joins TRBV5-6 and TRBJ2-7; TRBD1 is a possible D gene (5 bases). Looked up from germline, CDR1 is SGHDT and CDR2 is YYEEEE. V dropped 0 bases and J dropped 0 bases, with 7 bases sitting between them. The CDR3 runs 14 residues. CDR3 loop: CASSLGTPSYEQYF. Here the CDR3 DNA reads TGTGCCAGCAGCTTGGGGACACCCTCCTACGAGCAGTACTTC.

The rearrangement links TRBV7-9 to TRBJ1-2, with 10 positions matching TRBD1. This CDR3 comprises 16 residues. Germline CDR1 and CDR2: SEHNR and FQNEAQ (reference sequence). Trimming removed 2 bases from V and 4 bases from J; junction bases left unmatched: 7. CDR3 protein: CASSLNGDRGLYGYTF. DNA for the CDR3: TGTGCCAGCAGCTTAAACGGGGACAGGGGTCTCTATGGCTACACCTTC.

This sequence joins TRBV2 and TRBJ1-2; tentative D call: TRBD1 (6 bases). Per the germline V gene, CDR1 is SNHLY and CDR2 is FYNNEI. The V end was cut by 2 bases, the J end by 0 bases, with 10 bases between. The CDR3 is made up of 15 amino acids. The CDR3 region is CASSERGATNYGYTF. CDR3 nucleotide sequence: TGTGCCAGCAGTGAAAGGGGGGCCACTAACTATGGCTACACCTTC.

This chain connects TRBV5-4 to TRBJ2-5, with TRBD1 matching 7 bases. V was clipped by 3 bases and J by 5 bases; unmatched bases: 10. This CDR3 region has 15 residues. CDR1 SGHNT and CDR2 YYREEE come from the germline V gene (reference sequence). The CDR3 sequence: CASSWGQNSLETQYF. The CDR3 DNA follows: TGTGCCAGCAGCTGGGGACAGAACAGCCTGGAGACCCAGTACTTC.

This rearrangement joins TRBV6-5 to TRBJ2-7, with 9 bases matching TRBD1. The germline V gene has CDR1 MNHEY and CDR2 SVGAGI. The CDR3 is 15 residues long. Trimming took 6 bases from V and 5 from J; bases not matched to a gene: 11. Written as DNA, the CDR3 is TGTGCCAGCAGCCCCTTAGGGACAGGGCAGGACGAGCAGTACTTC. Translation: CASSPLGTGQDEQYF.

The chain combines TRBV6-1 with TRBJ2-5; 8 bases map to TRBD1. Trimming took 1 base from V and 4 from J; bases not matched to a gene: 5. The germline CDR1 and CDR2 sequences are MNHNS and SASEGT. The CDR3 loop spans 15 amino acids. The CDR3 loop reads CASSEGPGGGETQYF. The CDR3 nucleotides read TGTGCCAGCAGTGAAGGGCCAGGGGGCGGAGAGACCCAGTACTTC.

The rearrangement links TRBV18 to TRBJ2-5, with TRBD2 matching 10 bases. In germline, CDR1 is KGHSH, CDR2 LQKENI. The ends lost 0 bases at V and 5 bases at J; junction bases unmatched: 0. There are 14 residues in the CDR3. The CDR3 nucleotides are TGTGCCAGCTCACCACCGACTAGCGGGGAGACCCAGTACTTC. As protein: CASSPPTSGETQYF.

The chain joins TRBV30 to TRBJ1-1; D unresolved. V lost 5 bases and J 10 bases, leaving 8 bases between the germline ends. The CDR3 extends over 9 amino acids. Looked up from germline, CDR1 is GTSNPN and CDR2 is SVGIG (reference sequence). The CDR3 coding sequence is TGTGCCTGGGGACGGGGAGCTTTCTTT. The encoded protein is CAWGRGAFF.

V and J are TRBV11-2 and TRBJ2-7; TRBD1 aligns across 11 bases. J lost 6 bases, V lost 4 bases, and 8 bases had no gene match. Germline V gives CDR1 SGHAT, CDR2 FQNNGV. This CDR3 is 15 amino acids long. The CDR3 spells CASSSPGQGVTEQYF. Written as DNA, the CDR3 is TGTGCCAGCAGCTCACCGGGACAGGGGGTTACCGAGCAGTACTTC.

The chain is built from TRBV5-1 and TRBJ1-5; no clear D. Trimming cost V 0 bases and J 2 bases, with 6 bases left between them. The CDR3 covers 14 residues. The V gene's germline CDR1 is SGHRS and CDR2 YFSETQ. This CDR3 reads CASSLVGGNQPQHF. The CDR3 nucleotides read TGCGCCAGCAGCTTGGTGGGTGGCAATCAGCCCCAGCATTTT.

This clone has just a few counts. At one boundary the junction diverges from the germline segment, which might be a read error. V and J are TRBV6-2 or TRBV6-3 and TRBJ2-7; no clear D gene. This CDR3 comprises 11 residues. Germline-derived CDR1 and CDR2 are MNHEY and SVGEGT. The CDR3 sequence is CASSYSSEQYF. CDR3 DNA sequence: TGTGCCAGCAGTTACTCCTCCGAGCAGTACTTC.

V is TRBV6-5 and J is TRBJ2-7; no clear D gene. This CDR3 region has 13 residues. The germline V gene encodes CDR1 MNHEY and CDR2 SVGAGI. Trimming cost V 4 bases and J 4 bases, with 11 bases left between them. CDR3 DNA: TGTGCCAGCAGTTTCCTCCTCACATACGAGCAGTACTTC. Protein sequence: CASSFLLTYEQYF.

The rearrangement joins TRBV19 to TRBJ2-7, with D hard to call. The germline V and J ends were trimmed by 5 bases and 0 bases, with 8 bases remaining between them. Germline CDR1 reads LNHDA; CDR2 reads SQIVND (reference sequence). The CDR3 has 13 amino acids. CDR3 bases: TGTGCCAGTAGTTTCGGGTCCTCCTACGAGCAGTACTTC. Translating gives CASSFGSSYEQYF. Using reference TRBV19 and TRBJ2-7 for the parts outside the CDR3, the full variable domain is DGGITQSPKYLFRKEGQNVTLSCEQNLNHDAMYWYRQDPGQGLRLIYYSQIVNDFQKGDIAEGYSVSREKKESFPLTVTSAQKNPTAFYLCASSFGSSYEQYFGPGTRLTVT.

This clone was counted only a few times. CDR3 nucleotide sequence: TGTGCCAGCAGCTTGAGTAAGACAGGGGTAGACAACACTGAAGCTTTCTTT. It translates to CASSLSKTGVDNTEAFF. The chain combines TRBV5-6 with TRBJ1-1, with 8 nucleotides matching TRBD1. The germline gives CDR1 SGHDT, CDR2 YYEEEE. J gave up 2 bases and V 1 base, and 10 bases lay outside the gene matches. The CDR3 runs to 17 residues.

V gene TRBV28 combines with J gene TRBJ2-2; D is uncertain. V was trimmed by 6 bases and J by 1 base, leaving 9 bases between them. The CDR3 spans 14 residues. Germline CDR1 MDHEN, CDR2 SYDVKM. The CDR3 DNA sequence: TGTGCCAGCAGGGATCGACTGAACACCGGGGAGCTGTTTTTT. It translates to CASRDRLNTGELFF.

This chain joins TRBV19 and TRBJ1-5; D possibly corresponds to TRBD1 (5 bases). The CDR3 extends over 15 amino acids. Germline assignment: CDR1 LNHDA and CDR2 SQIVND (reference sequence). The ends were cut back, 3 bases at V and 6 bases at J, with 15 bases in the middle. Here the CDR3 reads CASSMAGRWGQPQHF. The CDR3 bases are TGTGCCAGTAGTATGGCAGGGCGGTGGGGTCAGCCCCAGCATTTT.

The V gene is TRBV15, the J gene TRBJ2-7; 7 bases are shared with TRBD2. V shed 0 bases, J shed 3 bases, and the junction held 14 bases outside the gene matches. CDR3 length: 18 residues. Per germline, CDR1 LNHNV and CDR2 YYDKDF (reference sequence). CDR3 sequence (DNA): TGTGCCACCAGCAGAGATCGGGGCGGAACTAGCGATATCTACGAGCAGTACTTC. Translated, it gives CATSRDRGGTSDIYEQYF.

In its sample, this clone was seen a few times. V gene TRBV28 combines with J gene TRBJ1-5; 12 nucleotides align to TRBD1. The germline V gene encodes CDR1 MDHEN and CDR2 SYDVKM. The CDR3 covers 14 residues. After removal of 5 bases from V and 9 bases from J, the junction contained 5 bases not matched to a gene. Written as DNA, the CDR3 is TGTGCCAGCAGTATCGGGACAGGGGGCTGGCCCCAGCATTTT. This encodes CASSIGTGGWPQHF.

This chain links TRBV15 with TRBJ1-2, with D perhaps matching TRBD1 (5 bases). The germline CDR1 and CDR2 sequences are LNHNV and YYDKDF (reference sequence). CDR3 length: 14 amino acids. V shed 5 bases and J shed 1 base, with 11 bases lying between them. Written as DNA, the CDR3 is TGTGCCACCAGCCCCGGAGGGGATAACTATGGCTACACCTTC. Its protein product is CATSPGGDNYGYTF.

CDR3 DNA sequence: TGTGCCAGCAGCAAAGGCCCTAGCCCAGAGACCCAGTACTTC. Protein sequence: CASSKGPSPETQYF. The rearrangement joins TRBV21-1 to TRBJ2-5; the table's D call TRBD2 went unverified against the DNA. TRBV21-1 is a recognized pseudogene. The CDR3 totals 14 residues.

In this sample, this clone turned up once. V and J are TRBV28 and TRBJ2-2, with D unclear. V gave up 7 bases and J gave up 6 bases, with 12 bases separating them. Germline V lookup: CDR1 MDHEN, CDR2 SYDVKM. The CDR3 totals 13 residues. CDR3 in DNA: TGTGCCAGCACGGTGGCGTTCGCCGGGGAGCTGTTTTTT. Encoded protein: CASTVAFAGELFF. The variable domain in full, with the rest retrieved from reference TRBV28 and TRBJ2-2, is DVKVTQSSRYLVKRTGEKVFLECVQDMDHENMFWYRQDPGLGLRLIYFSYDVKMKEKGDIPEGYSVSREKKERFSLILESASTNQTSMYLCASTVAFAGELFFGEGSRLTVL.

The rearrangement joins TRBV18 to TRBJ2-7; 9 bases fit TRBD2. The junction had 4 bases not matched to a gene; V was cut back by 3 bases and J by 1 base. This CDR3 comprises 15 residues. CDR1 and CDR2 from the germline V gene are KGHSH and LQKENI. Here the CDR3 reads CASSPRLAGSYEQYF. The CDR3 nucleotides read TGTGCCAGCTCACCTAGGCTAGCGGGGTCCTACGAGCAGTACTTC.

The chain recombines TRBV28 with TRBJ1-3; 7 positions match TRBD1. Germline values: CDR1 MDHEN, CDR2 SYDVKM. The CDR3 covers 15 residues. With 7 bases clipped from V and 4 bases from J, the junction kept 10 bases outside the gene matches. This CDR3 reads CASTRQGHGGNTIYF. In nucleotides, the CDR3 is TGTGCCAGCACGAGACAGGGCCACGGGGGAAACACCATATATTTT.

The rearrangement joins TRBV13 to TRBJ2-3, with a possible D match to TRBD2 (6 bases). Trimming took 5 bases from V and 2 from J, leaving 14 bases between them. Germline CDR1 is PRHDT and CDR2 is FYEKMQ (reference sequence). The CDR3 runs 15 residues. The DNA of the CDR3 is TGTGCCAGCAGCCCCATCCTAGCGTACACAGATACGCAGTATTTT. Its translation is CASSPILAYTDTQYF.

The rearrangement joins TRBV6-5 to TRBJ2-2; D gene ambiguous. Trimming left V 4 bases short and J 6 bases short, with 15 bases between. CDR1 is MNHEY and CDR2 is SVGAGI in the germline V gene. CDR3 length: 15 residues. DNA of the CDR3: TGTGCCAGCAGTTCCCTCAGGCACAACGCCGGGGAGCTGTTTTTT. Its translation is CASSSLRHNAGELFF.

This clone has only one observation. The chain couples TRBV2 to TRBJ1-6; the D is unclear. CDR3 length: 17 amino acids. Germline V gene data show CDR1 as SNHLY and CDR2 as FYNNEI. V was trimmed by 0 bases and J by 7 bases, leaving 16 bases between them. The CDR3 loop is CASSEARPGLGNSPLHF. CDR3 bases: TGTGCCAGCAGTGAAGCCCGTCCTGGTCTTGGAAATTCACCCCTCCACTTT.

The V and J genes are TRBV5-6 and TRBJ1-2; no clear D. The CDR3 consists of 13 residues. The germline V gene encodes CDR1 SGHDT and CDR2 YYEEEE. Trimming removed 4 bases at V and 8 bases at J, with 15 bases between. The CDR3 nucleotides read TGTGCCAGCAGCCCACATTCGGTGGGAGGCTACACCTTC. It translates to CASSPHSVGGYTF.